A single sample gave rise to the 15 T cell receptor beta chains below, sequenced in a study of T cell clones after liver transplantation (dated by TCRdb to between 2017 and 2020). Libraries were prepared through the immunoSEQ multiplex PCR assay. Drawn from immuneACCESS, this table holds only the in-frame rearrangements with V and J called that TCRdb kept. Clones are partly lost; checked studies trace under half to an unresolved V gene and leave the rest unexplained. For this sample there are more than 95,000 clones; about nine tenths appear just once. The ten largest clones capture around 0.86% of the sample. Sequencing was performed on CD4+ T cells from blood, taken 12 months after liver transplant. The receptors derive from a human patient who received a liver transplant. After transplantation, some T cells may belong to the graft donor instead of the recipient.

This rearrangement joins TRBV19 to TRBJ2-7; 11 positions match TRBD1. V was clipped by 7 bases and J by 2 bases; unmatched bases: 7. The germline gives CDR1 LNHDA, CDR2 SQIVND (reference sequence). The CDR3 loop spans 15 amino acids. The DNA for the CDR3 is TGTGCCAGTACCCGGACAGGGGGCTCCACCTACGAGCAGTACTTC. Its translation is CASTRTGGSTYEQYF.

J is TRBJ1-1 and V is TRBV28; D gene ambiguous. V was pared by 6 bases and J by 4 bases, with 15 bases between. The CDR3 is 14 residues long. Germline CDR1 and CDR2: MDHEN and SYDVKM. The CDR3 bases are TGTGCCAGCAGCCTCCCGCTCAGCCCCACTGAAGCTTTCTTT. This gives the protein CASSLPLSPTEAFF. Complete variable domain (other parts from reference TRBV28 and TRBJ1-1): DVKVTQSSRYLVKRTGEKVFLECVQDMDHENMFWYRQDPGLGLRLIYFSYDVKMKEKGDIPEGYSVSREKKERFSLILESASTNQTSMYLCASSLPLSPTEAFFGQGTRLTVV.

J is TRBJ2-1 and V is TRBV5-8, with TRBD2 as a possible D gene (5 bases). V lost 0 bases, J lost 0 bases, and 7 bases lay in between. CDR1 SGHTS and CDR2 YDEGEE come from the germline V gene. The CDR3 sequence is 15 residues long. The chain's CDR3 is CASSLDGSSYNEQFF. CDR3 DNA: TGTGCCAGCAGCTTGGATGGGAGCTCCTACAATGAGCAGTTCTTC.

This clone was recorded once. V gene TRBV7-9 combines with J gene TRBJ2-5, with D perhaps assigned TRBD1 or TRBD2 (5 bases each). The V end was cut by 5 bases, the J end by 14 bases, with 18 bases between. Germline V lookup: CDR1 SEHNR, CDR2 FQNEAQ (reference sequence). The CDR3 is 12 amino acids. The CDR3 DNA is TGTGCCAGCAGCCCCGAGGGGAGCTTAGGATACTTC. Protein: CASSPEGSLGYF.

The chain couples TRBV9 to TRBJ1-1; D is possibly TRBD1 (6 bases). The CDR3 consists of 15 residues. V was pared by 4 bases and J by 0 bases, with 13 bases between. CDR1 and CDR2 (germline): SGDLS, YYNGEE. The CDR3 nucleotides read TGTGCCAGCAGCCCACGGACAGACATGAACACTGAAGCTTTCTTT. It is translated as CASSPRTDMNTEAFF.

J is TRBJ2-3 and V is TRBV7-2; tentative D call: TRBD2 (6 bases). The V end was cut by 5 bases, the J end by 2 bases, with 17 bases between. This CDR3 comprises 16 residues. From germline, CDR1 is SGHTA and CDR2 FQGNSA. The CDR3 loop is CASSPTGLLDTDTQYF. As DNA, the CDR3 is TGTGCCAGCAGCCCAACGGGACTGCTAGACACAGATACGCAGTATTTT.

This chain joins TRBV2 and TRBJ2-1, with 8 bases that match TRBD1. The CDR3 consists of 15 residues. Germline V CDR1 and CDR2: SNHLY, FYNNEI. Trimming removed 2 bases from V and 8 bases from J; junction bases left unmatched: 8. CDR3 nucleotides: TGTGCCAGCAGTGAAAACGGCAGGGGGCCGGATGAGCAGTTCTTC. It translates to CASSENGRGPDEQFF.

The genes are TRBV6-6 and TRBJ2-7; 11 bases fit TRBD1. CDR1 MNHNY and CDR2 SVGAGI come from the germline V gene (reference sequence). V was pared by 5 bases and J by 2 bases, with 5 bases of the junction left unmatched. The CDR3 is 15 amino acids. The CDR3 region is CASSPRGQGAYEQYF. Written as DNA, the CDR3 is TGTGCCAGCAGTCCCAGGGGACAGGGGGCCTACGAGCAGTACTTC.

The V call is TRBV6-5, the J call TRBJ2-7; 7 nucleotides match TRBD2. From germline, CDR1 is MNHEY and CDR2 SVGAGI. The CDR3 totals 13 residues. After removal of 2 bases from V and 2 bases from J, the junction contained 0 bases not matched to a gene. The CDR3 bases are TGTGCCAGCAGTTACGGGACTACCTACGAGCAGTACTTC. Its protein product is CASSYGTTYEQYF.

The CDR3 coding sequence is TGTGCCAGCTCACCACCGGGACAGGTTAACACCGGGGAGCTGTTTTTT. Translation gives CASSPPGQVNTGELFF. The chain recombines TRBV18 with TRBJ2-2; 8 bases line up with TRBD1. Germline loops: CDR1 KGHSH, CDR2 LQKENI. Trimming cost V 0 bases and J 2 bases; bases outside gene matches: 2. This CDR3 has 16 amino acids.

This chain connects TRBV2 to TRBJ1-3; no firm D call. V lost 5 bases, J lost 0 bases, and 2 bases lay in between. Germline V gene sequence: CDR1 SNHLY, CDR2 FYNNEI. The CDR3 has 12 residues. The CDR3 nucleotides are TGTGCCAGCAGTAACTCTGGAAACACCATATATTTT. Protein product: CASSNSGNTIYF.

CDR3 in DNA: TGTGCCAGTAGCGGGACCAGCTCCTACAATGAGCAGTTCTTC. This encodes CASSGTSSYNEQFF. The gene calls are TRBV19 and TRBJ2-1; TRBD1 or TRBD2 may be the D gene (5 bases each). From germline, CDR1 is LNHDA and CDR2 SQIVND (reference sequence). The CDR3 spans 14 residues. Trimming removed 6 bases at V and 0 bases at J, with 9 bases between.

This chain joins TRBV7-2 and TRBJ2-3; maybe TRBD2 (5 bases). V dropped 3 bases and J dropped 1 base, with 14 bases sitting between them. The CDR3 sequence is 16 residues long. CDR1 and CDR2 (germline): SGHTA, FQGNSA. CDR3 amino acids: CASSLSADFGTDTQYF. The DNA for the CDR3 is TGTGCCAGCAGCTTGTCAGCGGACTTTGGCACAGATACGCAGTATTTT.

The V and J genes are TRBV4-2 and TRBJ2-7; 11 positions agree with TRBD1. The CDR3 contains 15 residues. Germline trimming cut 1 base from V and 2 bases from J; bases unmatched to any gene: 1. CDR1 is LGHNA and CDR2 is YNFKEQ in the germline V gene. DNA for the CDR3: TGTGCCAGCAGCCAAGGGGGACAGGGGGCCTACGAGCAGTACTTC. Translation gives CASSQGGQGAYEQYF.

The V and J genes are TRBV7-9 and TRBJ2-1; TRBD1 matches at 7 bases. The CDR3 contains 16 residues. V trimming: 2 bases; J trimming: 6 bases; junction bases outside the gene matches: 10. The V gene's germline CDR1 is SEHNR and CDR2 FQNEAQ (reference sequence). CDR3 in amino acids: CASSLNMRQGRNEQFF. The CDR3 region has the DNA TGTGCCAGCAGCTTAAATATGAGACAGGGTCGCAATGAGCAGTTCTTC.